Sequencing of this TCR beta chain was carried out in a study of blood T cell repertoires in COVID-19. Looked up from germline, CDR1 is KGHDR and CDR2 is SFDVKD. The CDR3 has 15 residues. J gave up 1 base and V 4 bases, and 4 bases lay outside the gene matches. Only in-frame clones appear in the TCRdb table, and some are missing; sequencing was by immunoSEQ multiplex PCR. The sample lists around 90,000 clones, over 75% occurring once. The chain is built from TRBV24-1 and TRBJ2-3, with 7 bases lining up with TRBD1. Input material: peripheral blood. This receptor was obtained from a human donor in a cohort sampled during active COVID-19. For the CDR3, the DNA is TGTGCCACCAGTGAATCCGGGACAGGCACAGATACGCAGTATTTT. As protein: CATSESGTGTDTQYF.